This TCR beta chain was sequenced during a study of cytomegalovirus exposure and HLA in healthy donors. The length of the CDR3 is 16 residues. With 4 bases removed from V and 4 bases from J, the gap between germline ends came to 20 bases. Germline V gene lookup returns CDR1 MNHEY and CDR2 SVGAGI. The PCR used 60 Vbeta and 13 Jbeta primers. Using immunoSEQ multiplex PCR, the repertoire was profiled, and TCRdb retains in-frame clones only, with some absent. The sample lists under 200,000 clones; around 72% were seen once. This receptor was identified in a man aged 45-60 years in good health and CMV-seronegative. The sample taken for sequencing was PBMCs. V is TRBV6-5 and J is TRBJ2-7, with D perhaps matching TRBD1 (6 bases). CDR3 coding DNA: TGTGCCAGCAGTTTCACCTCGGACAGATTTTTATACGAGCAGTACTTC. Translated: CASSFTSDRFLYEQYF.